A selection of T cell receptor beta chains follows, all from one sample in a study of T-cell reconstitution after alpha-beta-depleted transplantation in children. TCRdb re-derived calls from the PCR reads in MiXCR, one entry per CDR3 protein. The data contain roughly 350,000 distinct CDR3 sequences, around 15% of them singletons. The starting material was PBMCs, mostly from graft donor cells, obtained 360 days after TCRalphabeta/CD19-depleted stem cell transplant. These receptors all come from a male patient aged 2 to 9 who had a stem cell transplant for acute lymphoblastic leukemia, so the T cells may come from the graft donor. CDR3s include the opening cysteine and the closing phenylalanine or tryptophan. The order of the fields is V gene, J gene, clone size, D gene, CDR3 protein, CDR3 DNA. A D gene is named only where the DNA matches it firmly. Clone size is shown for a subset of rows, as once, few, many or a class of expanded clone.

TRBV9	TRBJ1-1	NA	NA	CASSESDTEAFF	TGTGCCAGCAGTGAGTCGGACACTGAAGCTTTCTTT
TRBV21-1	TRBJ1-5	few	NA	CASSIQGHQPQHF	TGTGCCAGCAGCATCCAGGGGCATCAGCCCCAGCATTTT
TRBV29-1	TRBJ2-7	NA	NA	CSVGRQQSYEQYF	TGCAGCGTTGGGCGGCAGCAATCCTACGAGCAGTACTTC
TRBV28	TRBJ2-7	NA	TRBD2	CASSLSGLAGSYEQYF	TGTGCCAGCAGTTTATCCGGACTAGCGGGCTCCTACGAGCAGTACTTC
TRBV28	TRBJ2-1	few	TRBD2	CASSLTTLAGGGDEQFF	TGTGCCAGCAGCCTTACTACACTAGCGGGAGGGGGGGATGAGCAGTTCTTC
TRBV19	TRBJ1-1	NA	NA	CASEEGMVTEAFF	TGTGCCAGTGAGGAGGGAATGGTAACTGAAGCTTTCTTT
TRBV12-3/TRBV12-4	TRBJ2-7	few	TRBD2	CASSLLGTSGSREQYF	TGTGCCAGCAGTCTCCTCGGGACTAGCGGGAGTCGGGAGCAGTACTTC
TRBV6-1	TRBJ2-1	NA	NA	CASRQTQRSSNEQFF	TGTGCCAGCAGACAGACCCAGAGGTCCTCCAATGAGCAGTTCTTC
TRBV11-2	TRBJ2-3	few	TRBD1	CASSFTGQPLPSTDTQYF	TGTGCCAGCAGCTTTACGGGACAGCCCCTGCCTAGCACAGATACGCAGTATTTT
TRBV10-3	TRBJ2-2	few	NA	CAISESPGQNTGELFF	TGTGCCATCAGTGAAAGTCCCGGACAGAACACCGGGGAGCTGTTTTTT
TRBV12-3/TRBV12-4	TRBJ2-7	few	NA	CASSLSSASGYEQYF	TGTGCCAGCAGTTTATCGAGTGCTTCCGGTTACGAGCAGTACTTC
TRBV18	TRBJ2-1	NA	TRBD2	CASSPPLAGVVNEQFF	TGTGCCAGCTCACCACCTTTAGCGGGAGTAGTCAATGAGCAGTTCTTC
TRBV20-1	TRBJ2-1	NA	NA	CSARGTPSYNEQFF	TGCAGTGCTAGAGGTACCCCTTCCTACAATGAGCAGTTCTTC
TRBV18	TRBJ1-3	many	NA	CASSLPTVVSGNTIYF	TGTGCCAGCTCACTGCCGACAGTTGTTTCTGGAAACACCATATATTTT
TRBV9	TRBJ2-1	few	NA	CASSVLGLNNEQFF	TGTGCCAGCAGCGTATTGGGCCTTAACAATGAGCAGTTCTTC
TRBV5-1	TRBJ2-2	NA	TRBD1	CASSEGQLTNTGELFF	TGCGCCAGCAGCGAGGGACAGCTCACTAACACCGGGGAGCTGTTTTTT
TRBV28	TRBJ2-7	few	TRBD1	CASSPRDRDFGEQYF	TGTGCCAGCAGTCCCCGGGACAGGGATTTCGGGGAGCAGTACTTC
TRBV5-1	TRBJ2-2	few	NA	CASSLPGAPGELFF	TGCGCCAGCAGCTTGCCGGGAGCCCCCGGGGAGCTGTTTTTT
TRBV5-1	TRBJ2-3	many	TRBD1	CASSRNRGPNTDTQYF	TGCGCCAGCAGCCGGAACAGGGGCCCCAACACAGATACGCAGTATTTT
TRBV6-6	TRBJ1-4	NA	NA	CASRAFGNEKLFF	TGTGCCAGCAGAGCTTTCGGCAATGAAAAACTGTTTTTT
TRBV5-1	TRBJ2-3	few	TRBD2	CASSFSGSADTQYF	TGCGCCAGCAGCTTTAGCGGGAGTGCAGATACGCAGTATTTT
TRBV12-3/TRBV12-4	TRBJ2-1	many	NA	CASKWEPYSYNEQFF	TGTGCCAGCAAATGGGAACCCTACTCCTACAATGAGCAGTTCTTC
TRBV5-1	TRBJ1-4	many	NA	CASSLSAPFEKLFF	TGCGCCAGCAGCTTATCGGCCCCATTTGAAAAACTGTTTTTT